A single sample is the source of the 20 T cell receptor beta chains below, sequenced in a study of a mutant IDH1 vaccine in newly diagnosed glioma. These TCRs' antigens remain unknown. The protocol was immunoSEQ multiplex PCR, while the TCRdb copy is restricted to in-frame clones and leaves out a portion. The data show about 55,000 clones, roughly 72% seen once. The time point: week 47, end of study. Vaccination comprised doses that each held 300 ug of mutant IDH1 20-mer peptide, plus topical imiquimod. Source: PBMCs, taken from a glioma patient whose treatment included an IDH1 peptide vaccine. The receptor set was obtained from a woman between 40 and 50 years old with glioma. Some clones in this sample may be carry-over from other donors' samples.

This CDR3 reads CASSFVGDPYEQYF. The DNA for the CDR3 is TGTGCCAGCAGCTTCGTGGGGGATCCCTACGAGCAGTACTTC. The rearrangement uses TRBV5-5 and TRBJ2-7; the D call may be TRBD1 or TRBD2 (5 bases each). The CDR3 has 14 residues. V was clipped by 2 bases and J by 2 bases, with 11 bases between them. From germline, CDR1 is SGHKS and CDR2 YYEKEE (reference sequence).

The chain combines TRBV10-3 with TRBJ1-1, with 9 bases fitting TRBD1. V lost 8 bases, J lost 1 base, and 11 bases stayed unmatched. This CDR3 contains 16 residues. CDR1 ENHRY and CDR2 SYGVKD come from the germline V gene. The CDR3 is CAIGPTQGAQNTEAFF. In nucleotides, the CDR3 is TGTGCCATCGGCCCAACACAGGGGGCACAGAACACTGAAGCTTTCTTT.

The chain uses TRBV30 and TRBJ1-2; D is possibly TRBD1 (6 bases). V was cut by 1 base and J by 4 bases, with 16 bases left in between. The CDR3 has 15 residues. CDR1 is GTSNPN and CDR2 is SVGIG in the germline V gene (reference sequence). CDR3 DNA: TGTGCCTGGAGTGCTCGCATTTTGGACAGCTATGGCTACACCTTC. Its protein is CAWSARILDSYGYTF.

The chain links TRBV4-2 to TRBJ1-6; 7 bases fit TRBD1. The CDR3 runs to 16 residues. From germline, CDR1 is LGHNA and CDR2 YNFKEQ. The V gene end was trimmed by 0 bases and the J gene end by 10 bases; junction bases not matched to a gene: 9. In DNA, the CDR3 is TGTGCCAGCAGCCAAGAAGCCGACAGGGTAAGATCACCCCTCCACTTT. Amino acid sequence: CASSQEADRVRSPLHF.

This clone was picked up one time. The rearrangement uses TRBV5-1 and TRBJ2-3, with 16 bases identical to TRBD2. The length of the CDR3 is 19 residues. J was trimmed by 5 bases and V by 4 bases; bases with no gene match: 13. CDR1 is SGHRS, CDR2 YFSETQ, per germline. This chain's CDR3 is CASSKGLAGGLHLGDTQYF. The CDR3 bases are TGCGCCAGCAGCAAGGGACTAGCGGGGGGGCTCCACCTTGGAGATACGCAGTATTTT.

J is TRBJ2-5 and V is TRBV19, with 12 positions matching TRBD2. V lost 10 bases, J lost 5 bases, and 17 bases stayed unmatched. The CDR3 contains 17 residues. The V gene's germline CDR1 is LNHDA and CDR2 SQIVND (reference sequence). CDR3 in DNA: TGTGCCATAACCACGGCGACTAGCGGGGGCCTGGGGGAGACCCAGTACTTC. Amino acids: CAITTATSGGLGETQYF.

The chain couples TRBV5-6 to TRBJ2-1; TRBD2 is a possible D gene (5 bases). CDR1 is SGHDT and CDR2 is YYEEEE in the germline V gene. Between the trimmed V and J ends, which lost 5 bases and 9 bases, there was a span of 15 bases. The CDR3 covers 13 residues. For the CDR3, the DNA is TGTGCCAGCAGGCCACTCGGACTGGGTGAGCAGTTCTTC. This translates into CASRPLGLGEQFF. Complete variable domain (other parts from reference TRBV5-6 and TRBJ2-1): DAGVTQSPTHLIKTRGQQVTLRCSPKSGHDTVSWYQQALGQGPQFIFQYYEEEERQRGNFPDRFSGHQFPNYSSELNVNALLLGDSALYLCASRPLGLGEQFFGPGTRLTVL.

Concerning this clone itself: The junction shows a germline mismatch at one end, possibly a read error. J is TRBJ2-7 and V is TRBV7-7; perhaps TRBD1 as D (6 bases). The CDR3 loop spans 15 amino acids. The germline CDR1 and CDR2 sequences are SSHAT and FNYEAQ (reference sequence). CDR3 DNA: TGTGCTAGCAGCCAGAATCAGGGGCCGATATACGAGCAGTACTTC. Translated, it gives CASSQNQGPIYEQYF.

The chain joins TRBV5-5 to TRBJ1-1; weak D call: TRBD1 (5 bases). Germline V gene sequence: CDR1 SGHKS, CDR2 YYEKEE (reference sequence). V was shortened by 6 bases and J by 0 bases, with 15 bases between the two germline ends. The CDR3 runs 15 residues. CDR3 DNA sequence: TGTGCCAGCATCCGGGGGTGGGGGGTGAACACTGAAGCTTTCTTT. As protein: CASIRGWGVNTEAFF.

The sample holds a few counts of this clone. The CDR3 sequence is CASSDRGGTEAFF. The CDR3 nucleotides read TGTGCCAGCAGTGATAGGGGGGGAACTGAAGCTTTCTTT. The V call is TRBV2, the J call TRBJ1-1, with a weak D call TRBD1 (6 bases). Germline V gene lookup returns CDR1 SNHLY and CDR2 FYNNEI. The V end was cut by 3 bases, the J end by 5 bases, with 10 bases between. The CDR3 loop spans 13 amino acids. The full variable domain, its missing parts supplied by reference TRBV2 and TRBJ1-1, is EPEVTQTPSHQVTQMGQEVILRCVPISNHLYFYWYRQILGQKVEFLVSFYNNEISEKSEIFDDQFSVERPDGSNFTLKIRSTKLEDSAMYFCASSDRGGTEAFFGQGTRLTVV.

This chain joins TRBV5-4 and TRBJ1-2; D is perhaps TRBD1 (6 bases). Germline CDR1 is SGHNT and CDR2 is YYREEE (reference sequence). The CDR3 contains 15 residues. Trimming cost V 2 bases and J 5 bases, with 16 bases left between them. The DNA for the CDR3 is TGTGCCAGCAGCTTAGACAGGCTACCTGAGTATGGCTACACCTTC. Translation gives CASSLDRLPEYGYTF. Combining the CDR3 with reference TRBV5-4 and TRBJ1-2 gives the whole variable domain ETGVTQSPTHLIKTRGQQVTLRCSSQSGHNTVSWYQQALGQGPQFIFQYYREEENGRGNFPPRFSGLQFPNYSSELNVNALELDDSALYLCASSLDRLPEYGYTFGSGTRLTVV.

J is TRBJ2-3 and V is TRBV18; D ambiguous. The CDR3 has 12 residues. Germline V gives CDR1 KGHSH, CDR2 LQKENI. Trimming removed 3 bases at V and 3 bases at J, with 4 bases between. CDR3 sequence (DNA): TGTGCCAGCTCACCCCGGACAGATACGCAGTATTTT. It translates to CASSPRTDTQYF.

The chain is built from TRBV6-6 and TRBJ1-3, with a tentative D call TRBD1 (5 bases). CDR1 is MNHNY and CDR2 is SVGAGI in the germline V gene (reference sequence). This CDR3 has 14 amino acids. With 2 bases removed from V and 4 bases from J, the gap between germline ends came to 9 bases. The CDR3 sequence: CASSYQGPGNTIYF. Here the CDR3 DNA reads TGTGCCAGCAGTTACCAGGGTCCCGGAAACACCATATATTTT.

The CDR3: CASSYSRGGASGYTF. Written as DNA, the CDR3 is TGTGCCAGCAGTTACTCCCGGGGGGGGGCGAGTGGCTACACCTTC. The chain recombines TRBV6-5 with TRBJ1-2; tentative D call: TRBD1 (6 bases). The CDR3 sequence is 15 residues long. Germline V gives CDR1 MNHEY, CDR2 SVGAGI. The V and J ends lost 0 bases and 7 bases respectively, with 15 bases between them.

This clone has more than one count but fewer than ten. The gene calls are TRBV19 and TRBJ1-1; the match to TRBD1 covers 9 bases. Germline-derived CDR1 and CDR2 are LNHDA and SQIVND (reference sequence). CDR3 size: 13 residues. Trimming cost V 2 bases and J 9 bases; bases outside gene matches: 4. Here the CDR3 reads CASSIPGTGKAFF. The CDR3 bases are TGTGCCAGTAGTATACCCGGGACAGGGAAAGCTTTCTTT.

The genes are TRBV27 and TRBJ2-1, with TRBD1 matching 7 bases. The trim removed 5 bases at V and 5 bases at J, leaving 3 bases unmatched. CDR1 MNHEY and CDR2 SMNVEV come from the germline V gene (reference sequence). The CDR3 sequence is 13 residues long. This CDR3 reads CASSIGTDNEQFF. For the CDR3, the DNA is TGTGCCAGCAGTATTGGGACAGACAATGAGCAGTTCTTC.

Here the CDR3 DNA reads TGTGCCTGGAGTCCATTGACAGGGGGCGCGTCCGGCTACACCTTC. Protein: CAWSPLTGGASGYTF. The V and J genes are TRBV30 and TRBJ1-2, with 10 nucleotides matching TRBD1. This CDR3 region has 15 residues. The germline V gene has CDR1 GTSNPN and CDR2 SVGIG (reference sequence). Trimming at V came to 2 bases and at J to 8 bases, leaving 11 bases not matched to a gene.

V gene TRBV4-3 combines with J gene TRBJ1-2, with TRBD1 matching 7 bases. The junction had 6 bases not matched to a gene; V was cut back by 0 bases and J by 5 bases. Per the germline V gene, CDR1 is LGHNA and CDR2 is YSLEER. CDR3 length: 15 residues. The CDR3 DNA sequence: TGCGCCAGCAGCCAAGAGGCAGGGGGAGTGTATGGCTACACCTTC. Its protein is CASSQEAGGVYGYTF.

This chain connects TRBV19 to TRBJ1-2; D perhaps matches TRBD1 (5 bases). The CDR3 contains 15 residues. Per germline, CDR1 LNHDA and CDR2 SQIVND (reference sequence). V was pared by 6 bases and J by 4 bases, with 18 bases between. The CDR3 DNA sequence: TGTGCCAGTAGGACTGGGGACCGTCTCTTCTATGGCTACACCTTC. This gives the protein CASRTGDRLFYGYTF.

The rearrangement joins TRBV19 to TRBJ2-4, with a possible D match to TRBD1 (6 bases). Germline V CDR1 and CDR2: LNHDA, SQIVND (reference sequence). The V end was cut by 10 bases, the J end by 5 bases, with 18 bases between. This CDR3 spans 14 amino acids. The CDR3 reads CATSHRVRENIQYF. CDR3 sequence (DNA): TGTGCCACCTCACACAGGGTGCGGGAAAACATTCAGTACTTC.